Presented here are 10 T cell receptor beta chains from one specimen sequenced in a study of blood T cell repertoires in COVID-19. Assay: immunoSEQ multiplex PCR; the TCRdb copy retains only in-frame clones and omits some. Of 300,000 to 400,000 clones in the sample, approximately 83% were seen once. Source material: PBMCs or T cells enriched from blood (not recorded which). The receptors originated from a woman aged 40-49 years with acute COVID-19.

The gene calls are TRBV3-1 (or the pseudogene TRBV3-2) and TRBJ2-7; 7 bases map to TRBD1. The CDR3 extends over 16 amino acids. Losses at the gene ends were 3 bases for V and 5 bases for J; bases not matched to a gene: 13. From germline, CDR1 is LGHDT and CDR2 YNNKEL (reference sequence). The CDR3 spells CASSHLNPTGFNEQYF. CDR3 nucleotide sequence: TGTGCCAGCAGCCACCTCAATCCGACAGGGTTCAACGAGCAGTACTTC.

The J gene is TRBJ1-5, the V gene TRBV19; D gene ambiguous. Germline-derived CDR1 and CDR2 are LNHDA and SQIVND (reference sequence). CDR3 length: 12 residues. V was clipped by 8 bases and J by 7 bases, with 12 bases between them. CDR3 residues: CASEYGSQPQHF. DNA for the CDR3: TGTGCCAGTGAATACGGGTCCCAGCCCCAGCATTTT.

This clone has more than one count but fewer than ten. V usage is TRBV6-5 and J usage is TRBJ1-1; tentatively, D is TRBD1 (6 bases). CDR1 is MNHEY and CDR2 is SVGAGI in the germline V gene. V lost 6 bases to trimming and J lost 6 bases, with 17 bases between them. The CDR3 spans 14 residues. CDR3: CASSPTGLGAEAFF. The CDR3 coding sequence is TGTGCCAGCAGCCCGACAGGTTTGGGGGCTGAAGCTTTCTTT.

The chain combines TRBV7-2 with TRBJ2-5; tentatively, D is TRBD2 (6 bases). This CDR3 spans 16 amino acids. V was shortened by 5 bases and J by 3 bases, with 19 bases between the two germline ends. The germline V gene encodes CDR1 SGHTA and CDR2 FQGNSA. The CDR3 reads CASSRGETILKETQYF. The CDR3 DNA reads as TGTGCCAGCAGCCGCGGGGAGACGATCTTAAAAGAGACCCAGTACTTC.

The chain has TRBV29-1 and TRBJ1-1; D perhaps matches TRBD1 (6 bases). CDR1 is SQVTM, CDR2 ANQGSEA, per germline. Trimming pared 6 bases from V and 10 bases from J, leaving 18 bases between. This CDR3 spans 12 amino acids. The CDR3: CSVRQQGNGAFF. In DNA, the CDR3 is TGCAGCGTGCGTCAACAGGGAAATGGAGCTTTCTTT.

V gene TRBV5-5 combines with J gene TRBJ1-2; D may be TRBD1 (5 bases). V was trimmed by 3 bases and J by 0 bases, leaving 9 bases between them. This CDR3 region has 14 residues. Germline assignment: CDR1 SGHKS and CDR2 YYEKEE (reference sequence). CDR3 sequence reads: CASSSTASNYGYTF. CDR3 coding DNA: TGTGCCAGCAGCTCGACAGCCTCTAACTATGGCTACACCTTC.

CDR3 sequence: CAPGGQGVHQPQHF. CDR3 nucleotide sequence: TGCGCCCCGGGGGGGCAGGGGGTGCATCAGCCCCAGCATTTT. The V call is TRBV10-1, the J call TRBJ1-5, with 7 positions matching TRBD1. Germline V gives CDR1 WNHNN, CDR2 SYGVQD (reference sequence). The CDR3 totals 14 residues. V dropped 11 bases and J dropped 5; count of bases not matched to a gene: 12.

The chain carries TRBV19 and TRBJ1-2; 9 nucleotides line up with TRBD1. This CDR3 has 15 amino acids. The trim removed 1 base at V and 0 bases at J, leaving 0 bases unmatched. CDR1 and CDR2 (germline): LNHDA, SQIVND (reference sequence). CDR3 in amino acids: CASSIGQGANYGYTF. Here the CDR3 DNA reads TGTGCCAGTAGTATAGGACAGGGGGCTAACTATGGCTACACCTTC.

The rearrangement uses TRBV5-4 and TRBJ1-2; 9 bases are shared with TRBD1. Looked up from germline, CDR1 is SGHNT and CDR2 is YYREEE (reference sequence). The J segment lost 8 bases and the V segment lost 4 bases, leaving 15 bases of the junction unmatched. The CDR3 length is 16 residues. CDR3 sequence reads: CASSPGTGNELWGYTF. The CDR3 nucleotides read TGTGCCAGCAGCCCTGGGACAGGGAACGAACTATGGGGCTACACCTTC.

The chain couples TRBV10-3 to TRBJ1-1; D unclear. CDR3 size: 13 residues. Germline-derived CDR1 and CDR2 are ENHRY and SYGVKD. Trimming left V 0 bases short and J 5 bases short, with 7 bases between. The CDR3 DNA is TGTGCCATCAGTGAGTCGGAGTGGACTGAAGCTTTCTTT. Its translation: CAISESEWTEAFF.